This entry features one T cell receptor (beta chain) sequence. Its antigen has not been determined. At one boundary the junction diverges from the germline segment, which might be a read error. This specimen belongs to a study of cytomegalovirus exposure and HLA in healthy donors (dated 2017 in TCRdb). With respect to the entire study: An earlier analysis of approximately 640 of the donors reported roughly 270 Gb of sequence data and some 120 million unique TCR beta sequences from 150 million to 200 million T cells. An early release covering more than 500 HLA-typed donors comprised around 300 gigabases of sequencing data and roughly 85 million unique TCR sequences. The genetic ancestry cluster associated with self-reported Caucasian donors included 65% to 90% of the roughly 380 genotyped donors. The study aimed to test whether signatures of past pathogen exposure could be identified by cataloging public T cell receptors. The study profiled the T cell repertoires of more than 500 subjects by immunosequencing and related them to cytomegalovirus serostatus. Along with the approximately 600-subject first cohort, a separate validation cohort of about 110 different subjects was used. High-throughput TCR immunosequencing, statistical association of individual TCRs with disease status, and machine learning were combined to predict cytomegalovirus infection status. A later analysis re-examined previously published TCR beta repertoires from 610 or so donors and added high-resolution HLA genotyping to investigate patterns of TCR occurrence. In the later analysis, no new phenotypic data were used to find candidate immune exposures; instead, reliance was placed on TCR beta sequences and their occurrence across donors. To decide whether each TCR beta V gene segment behaved as functional or pseudogenic, an earlier analysis of some 600 of the donors relied on high-throughput TCR beta sequencing. Donor age, sex, ethnicity and CMV serostatus were compiled alongside the repertoire data. A later genetic analysis took genome-wide SNP genotypes for about three fifths of the 666 donors and used that subset as a discovery cohort. All discovery cohort repertoires had been generated using a single sequencing platform. HLA typing included class I and class II loci at four-digit resolution. The number of donors typed differed by locus, with 629-630 for A, B, C, DRB1 and DQB1, more than 500 for DQA1, 606 for DPA1, and over 400 for DPB1. Because of strong linkage in the cohort, five DR-DQ haplotypes were treated as single units for association and clustering. Among about 400 genotyped donors of the cohort, an average of approximately 200,000 unique TCR beta nucleotide sequences was sequenced per donor, of which about 19% were non-productive.

In total, roughly 710 healthy bone marrow donors made up the cohort. All cohort members were sampled while nominally healthy, although unrecorded immune exposures were likely present. The donor tested CMV seronegative and was one of the 352 seronegative cohort members. Each donor provided a peripheral blood sample, and peripheral blood mononuclear cells were used for TCR beta sequencing. Genomic DNA was extracted from the blood cell samples with the Qiagen DNeasy Blood Extraction Kit. The library was produced with the immunoSEQ multiplex PCR assay. The multiplex PCR relied on a mix of 60 forward primers for TCR Vbeta segments and 13 reverse primers for TCR Jbeta segments. The CDR3 region of rearranged TCR beta genes was amplified from genomic DNA with a multiplex PCR assay. The Illumina HiSeq System was used to sequence the amplified TCR beta libraries as 87-base-pair reads. The authors processed their data as follows. A later analysis counted approximately 84 million unique TCR beta chains across the approximately 700 repertoires, and some 12 million of these chains were shared by at least two donors. To remove PCR and sequencing errors, raw reads were error-corrected and collapsed into unique sequences using a nearest-neighbor algorithm that merged closely related sequences. CDR3 sequences were aligned to IMGT reference sequences to assign V, D and J gene segments. For a sequence to be retained, a match of at least six nucleotides was required to both a V gene segment and a J gene segment. A rearrangement was called productive if the CDR3 had no stop codons and remained in frame with V and J, and every other rearrangement was called non-productive. Following IMGT convention, CDR3 was defined as the stretch from the second conserved V-encoded cysteine to the conserved J-encoded phenylalanine. The earlier analysis of about 560 of the donors excluded any sequence lacking an unambiguous match to a single V gene segment. In an earlier analysis of several hundred of the donors, V segments were called functional above 56.7% productive rearrangements and were called segregating when the between-donor standard deviation exceeded 5%. A statistical classification framework was built to diagnose cytomegalovirus status from the catalog of TCR beta chain sequences. In a later analysis, V and J genes were assigned by comparing TCR nucleotide sequences against IMGT/GENE-DB human TR gene sequences. The TCRdist pipeline was used in a later analysis to assign CDR3 sequences and most-parsimonious VDJ recombination scenarios. In a later analysis, each TCR beta chain was defined by its CDR3 amino acid sequence together with its V-gene family, and reads without a unique V-gene family were excluded. A later analysis removed 550 to 650 highly shared, low-generation-probability nucleotide sequences to deal with suspected cross-contamination and a sequencing artifact. For each public chain, a later analysis derived a clonal expansion index from normalized ranks of inferred template counts within each repertoire. Generation probabilities in a later analysis came from a VDJ recombination model fitted to out-of-frame rearrangements, and those results were checked against IGoR. Hypergeometric tests were used in a later analysis to score TCR-TCR, TCR-HLA and TCR-CMV co-occurrence, with a repertoire-size bias correction applied to the TCR pairs. A later analysis estimated false discovery rates by permuting HLA or CMV assignments 20 times. In a later analysis, co-occurring TCRs were grouped using DBSCAN, with TCRdist sequence similarity added in when clustering inside HLA-allele-positive subsets. Co-occurrence clustering excluded repertoires with fewer than 30,000 or more than 120,000 public chains, plus five with anomalous nucleotide sharing. The table comes from immuneACCESS by way of TCRdb, which keeps in-frame sequences with V and J called. Part of the clones is missing from these tables; in studies checked, under half for an unresolved V gene and the rest for unknown reasons. From that table come the V and J calls and clone size; the DNA was used to work out D and trimming. Present in this sample are roughly 230,000 clones, 78% of which were seen just once. Of the sample, 0.4% to 0.6% is held by the ten largest clones.

What the work shows at the level of the full study, not this receptor alone: The earlier analysis of around 600 of the donors excluded seventeen rarely observed V segments, including chromosome 9 orphons, because counts were too low. Specific HLA alleles were associated with over 15,000 TCR beta sequences at a false discovery rate of 0.05 in a later analysis. Most TCR sequences were seen in very few donors, while some public TCRs were found in many individuals. Linkage disequilibrium might explain the correlated functional status among segregating V segments, but an unknown experimental factor could not be ruled out. A later analysis found that most CMV-associated TCR beta chains appeared HLA-restricted, with HLA associations seemingly driven largely by CMV exposure. According to a later analysis, parvovirus B19, influenza, CMV and Epstein-Barr virus appeared linked to several top co-occurrence clusters. The 87-base-pair reads could not distinguish some IMGT-functional V segments, including TRBV6-2 and TRBV6-3, so those segments were excluded. The only immune exposure information available for the cohort was CMV serostatus. Sequencing depth was assumed to be roughly uniform across donors in the presence/absence analyses, though that assumption may not hold. Because HLA typing was unavailable for some donors at each locus, only the typed subset was used in association tests. In a later genetic analysis, fewer N-insertions in productive TCRs were reported among donors in an Asian-associated ancestry cluster than the roughly 640-donor mean. A cluster of highly shared sequence variants was judged likely to represent a technical artifact of the sequencing pipeline. An earlier analysis of around 500 of the donors showed that most TCR beta V segments appeared in productive rearrangements either about 90% or about 30% of the time, which broadly matched IMGT annotations. When HLA alleles, especially DR and DQ, strongly co-occurred, attributing TCR associations to individual alleles was difficult. The classifier was reported to diagnose cytomegalovirus status with high specificity and sensitivity in both the original and validation cohorts. An association between a missense DCLRE1C variant and V-gene and J-gene trimming of TCR beta chains was found in a later genetic analysis and replicated in an independent cohort. A further reported finding was that TCR beta sequences accurately predicted the HLA-A and HLA-B alleles for most subjects in the first cohort. A later analysis found that HLA-associated TCR beta chains were more clonally expanded and had lower generation probabilities than equally common non-associated chains. In a later analysis, the rate of TCR association differed among HLA loci, with DRB1 alleles having the most associated TCRs and HLA-C alleles having the fewest. It was suggested by the authors that the approach could potentially be generalized to other disease states and immunological phenotypes. In vitro tests confirmed that a few of the cytomegalovirus-associated TCR beta chains recognize cytomegalovirus antigens. A total of roughly 160 TCR beta chains were listed by the study as associated with cytomegalovirus. The cohort was sequenced for TCR beta chains only, and without alpha or paired-chain data the features that could be detected were limited.

From a lookup of the germline V gene, CDR1 and CDR2 are SGHTS and YDEGEE. Its CDR3 holds 16 amino acids, cysteine through phenylalanine. Only the CDR3 portion is preserved as DNA: 48 bases, with reading frame beginning at the first base. The sequence links TRBV5-8 to TRBJ2-2, with TRBD2 tentatively as D gene (6 bases match). Sequenced material: PBMCs. The clonotype originates from a boy aged 10-17 years in good health and CMV-seronegative. The sequence in DNA is TGTGCCAGCAGCGTGGGACTCCCCCTGAACACTGGGGAGCTGTTTTTT. It translates to CASSVGLPLNTGELFF.